This T cell receptor beta chain was documented in a study of blood T cell repertoires in COVID-19. About the research overall: The samples span acute and convalescent COVID-19 from the United States, Italy and Spain. The analysed material was cDNA or gDNA that came from T cells, B-cell-depleted T cells, or PBMCs.

As originally analysed: From reference gene primer amplification, estimates of nucleated cell counts were derived. The data were produced by immunoSEQ multiplex PCR, yet TCRdb's version contains in-frame clones alone and is incomplete. V, J and clone size reflect that table, while D and trimming were determined from the DNA. The sample carries about 200,000 clones, 70% to 90% recorded once. Germline V gene sequence: CDR1 MGHDK, CDR2 SYGVNS. The CDR3 has 11 residues. The germline V and J ends were trimmed by 8 bases and 7 bases, with 9 bases remaining between them. This TCR came from a man aged 55 to 70 with acute or convalescent COVID-19. Sequences were obtained from peripheral blood. V is TRBV25-1 and J is TRBJ2-1, with D possibly TRBD2 on 6 matching bases. The CDR3 loop reads CASWGRNEQFF. The DNA of the CDR3 is TGTGCCAGCTGGGGGAGGAATGAGCAGTTCTTC. The whole variable domain, filled in from reference TRBV25-1 and TRBJ2-1, reads EADIYQTPRYLVIGTGKKITLECSQTMGHDKMYWYQQDPGMELHLIHYSYGVNSTEKGDLSSESTVSRIRTEHFPLTLESARPSHTSQYLCASWGRNEQFFGPGTRLTVL.